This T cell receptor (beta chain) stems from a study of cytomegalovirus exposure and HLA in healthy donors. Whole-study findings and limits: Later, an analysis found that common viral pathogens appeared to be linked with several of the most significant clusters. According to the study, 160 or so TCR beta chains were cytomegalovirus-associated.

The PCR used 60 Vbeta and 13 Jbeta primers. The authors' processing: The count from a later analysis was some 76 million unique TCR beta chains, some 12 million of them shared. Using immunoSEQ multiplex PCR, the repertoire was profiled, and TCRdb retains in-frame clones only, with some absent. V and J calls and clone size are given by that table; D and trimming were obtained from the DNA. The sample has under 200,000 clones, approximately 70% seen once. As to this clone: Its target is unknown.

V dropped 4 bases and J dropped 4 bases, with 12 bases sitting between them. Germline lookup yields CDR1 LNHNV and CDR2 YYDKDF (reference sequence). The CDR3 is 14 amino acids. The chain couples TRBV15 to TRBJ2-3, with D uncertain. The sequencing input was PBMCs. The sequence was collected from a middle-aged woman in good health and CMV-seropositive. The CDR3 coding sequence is TGTGCCACCAGCACGCGGTCAACACCAGATACGCAGTATTTT. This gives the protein CATSTRSTPDTQYF.